The 13 T cell receptor beta chains presented below share a single source sample, sequenced in a study of CD8 T cells in ankylosing spondylitis. Findings and caveats of the study: One TCR beta motif, made up of roughly eight highly homologous variants, appeared characteristic of ankylosing spondylitis blood.

These receptors are not linked to any known antigen. TCRdb reprocessed the 5' RACE reads with MiXCR, giving one entry per CDR3 protein. The sample lists a few hundred thousand distinct CDR3 sequences, roughly 8% seen once, with about 15% in the top ten. The specimen sequenced was blood, either unsorted or a sorted T cell fraction (not recorded which). The origin of the receptors is a male donor with ankylosing spondylitis.

A few counts support this clonotype. This chain connects TRBV6-5 to TRBJ1-3; D is unclear. This CDR3 comprises 15 residues. V was pared by 3 bases and J by 0 bases, with 9 bases between. Germline V gene sequence: CDR1 MNHEY, CDR2 SVGAGI. Written as DNA, the CDR3 is TGTGCCAGCAGTTATTTGGGCAACTCTGGAAACACCATATATTTT. It translates to CASSYLGNSGNTIYF.

J is TRBJ2-1 and V is TRBV7-6; TRBD2 agrees at 14 bases. CDR1 is SGHVS, CDR2 FNYEAQ, per germline. V lost 5 bases to trimming and J lost 9 bases; unmatched junction nucleotides: 9. CDR3 length: 16 amino acids. The CDR3 DNA is TGTGCCAGCAGCGCAGGACTAGCGGGAGGTGCGGTTGAGCAGTTCTTC. Its protein product is CASSAGLAGGAVEQFF.

CDR3 nucleotides: TGTGCCAGCAGTCGCGGTTACACCGGGGAGCTGTTTTTT. Translated: CASSRGYTGELFF. The V and J genes are TRBV27 and TRBJ2-2; D is uncertain. CDR1 MNHEY and CDR2 SMNVEV come from the germline V gene (reference sequence). V was cut by 5 bases and J by 3 bases, with 7 bases left in between. The CDR3 has 13 residues.

This clonotype was counted a single time. The rearrangement links TRBV5-6 to TRBJ2-1; 10 bases map to TRBD2. The CDR3 is made up of 16 amino acids. Germline-derived CDR1 and CDR2 are SGHDT and YYEEEE. J lost 6 bases, V lost 5 bases, and 11 bases had no gene match. The CDR3 sequence: CASRPEREGRFNEQFF. CDR3 nucleotides: TGTGCCAGCAGACCCGAGCGGGAGGGGAGGTTCAATGAGCAGTTCTTC.

This clonotype has more than one count but fewer than ten. The genes are TRBV20-1 and TRBJ1-6, with 7 bases fitting TRBD1. CDR3 length: 12 residues. CDR1 and CDR2 (germline): DFQATT, SNEGSKA (reference sequence). Trimming cost V 7 bases and J 6 bases; bases outside gene matches: 3. This chain's CDR3 is CSVRQGNSPLHF. CDR3 coding DNA: TGCAGTGTCCGACAGGGTAATTCACCCCTCCACTTT.

This clonotype was seen ten or more times. This chain's CDR3 is CSARDLAGIFSYNEQFF. The DNA of the CDR3 is TGCAGTGCTAGAGATCTAGCGGGAATCTTCTCCTACAATGAGCAGTTCTTC. V usage is TRBV20-1 and J usage is TRBJ2-1, with 9 bases lining up with TRBD2. Germline V CDR1 and CDR2: DFQATT, SNEGSKA (reference sequence). V was pared by 0 bases and J by 0 bases, with 6 bases of the junction left unmatched. CDR3 length equals 17 residues.

This clonotype was seen a handful of times. V and J are TRBV9 and TRBJ2-2; no firm D call. The CDR3 covers 13 residues. V shed 2 bases and J shed 6 bases, with 8 bases lying between them. Germline V gives CDR1 SGDLS, CDR2 YYNGEE. The CDR3, as DNA: TGTGCCAGCAGCGTCCGGTCCCCCGGGGAGCTGTTTTTT. Amino acids: CASSVRSPGELFF.

Only a few counts were recorded for this clonotype. The chain combines TRBV27 with TRBJ2-7; TRBD2 aligns across 8 bases. V shed 3 bases, J shed 5 bases, and the junction held 9 bases outside the gene matches. The germline V gene encodes CDR1 MNHEY and CDR2 SMNVEV (reference sequence). The CDR3 runs to 15 residues. In DNA, the CDR3 is TGTGCCAGCAGTTTCAACGGGAGGGCCGTCAACGAGCAGTACTTC. Its translation: CASSFNGRAVNEQYF.

The table lists this clonotype with many counts. J is TRBJ2-1 and V is TRBV28; the match to TRBD1 covers 9 bases. The V gene's germline CDR1 is MDHEN and CDR2 SYDVKM. CDR3 length equals 18 residues. V lost 6 bases and J lost 0; bases outside the gene matches: 12. The CDR3 DNA reads TGTGCCAGCAGAGCCGGGACAGGGAGCCTCGGCTCCTACAATGAGCAGTTCTTC. Translating gives CASRAGTGSLGSYNEQFF.

CDR3 in DNA: TGTGCCAGCAGCACCCTCGAGGGGACTAGCGGGATGAGGCGCACAGATACGCAGTATTTT. As protein: CASSTLEGTSGMRRTDTQYF. The V and J genes are TRBV11-1 and TRBJ2-3; 13 nucleotides line up with TRBD2. The length of the CDR3 is 20 residues. Trimming removed 5 bases from V and 1 base from J; junction bases left unmatched: 15. Germline assignment: CDR1 SGHAT and CDR2 FQDESV (reference sequence). Variable domain in full (rest from reference TRBV11-1 and TRBJ2-3): EAEVAQSPRYKITEKSQAVAFWCDPISGHATLYWYRQILGQGPELLVQFQDESVVDDSQLPKDRFSAERLKGVDSTLKIQPAELGDSAMYLCASSTLEGTSGMRRTDTQYFGPGTRLTVL.

The chain is built from TRBV19 and TRBJ2-3; D not certain. This CDR3 has 15 residues. Trimming cost V 5 bases and J 2 bases, with 14 bases left between them. Germline CDR1 and CDR2: LNHDA and SQIVND (reference sequence). CDR3 sequence (DNA): TGTGCCAGTAGTGGCGAAAGGACCACCACAGATACGCAGTATTTT. This encodes CASSGERTTTDTQYF.

The gene calls are TRBV18 and TRBJ2-2, with D perhaps TRBD1 or TRBD2 (5 bases each). The germline V gene encodes CDR1 KGHSH and CDR2 LQKENI. Trimming removed 5 bases at V and 7 bases at J, with 11 bases between. This CDR3 contains 13 residues. CDR3 protein: CASSGDLGGELFF. The CDR3 DNA is TGTGCCAGCTCAGGGGACCTCGGCGGGGAGCTGTTTTTT.

This rearrangement joins TRBV27 to TRBJ2-1; 7 bases align to TRBD1. In germline, CDR1 is MNHEY, CDR2 SMNVEV (reference sequence). Germline trimming cut 11 bases from V and 3 bases from J; bases unmatched to any gene: 22. This CDR3 contains 18 residues. DNA of the CDR3: TGTGCCGCCCGCCGACAGGGACCTCAACATCTTCTCTACAATGAGCAGTTCTTC. Its protein product is CAARRQGPQHLLYNEQFF.